This T cell receptor beta chain was captured in a study of a mutant IDH1 vaccine in newly diagnosed glioma (dated by TCRdb to about 2021). In the study overall: Eight vaccinations were administered to patients in weeks 1, 3, 5, 7, 11, 15, 19 and 23, corresponding to visits V03 through V10. Vaccination began 4-6 weeks after radiotherapy alone, or alongside temozolomide cycles in the chemotherapy-containing groups. Of the roughly 31 treated patients, roughly 60% were male and approximately 38% were female, and the mean age was 40.4 years. Before enrollment, most patients had been given radiochemotherapy with temozolomide as standard therapy, while the rest had received either radiotherapy alone or temozolomide alone. Six visits were used for peripheral blood collection: V03 (baseline), V05, V07, V10, V12 and V13. Longitudinal TCRB deep sequencing was performed for 20 to 25 treated patients wherever samples were available for exploratory analyses. Overall study results and their limits: Vaccine-induced immune responses across multiple MHC alleles were detected in about 92% of patients. Pseudoprogression seemed to be unrelated to changes in the top peripheral T cell clonotypes found by TCRB sequencing. It was noted by the authors that analyses of patient blood samples could not be reproduced owing to sample limitations. Availability determined which PBMC samples were chosen for TCRB deep sequencing.

Library generation was performed with the immunoSEQ multiplex PCR assay. Rearranged TCR beta chain sequences were amplified with the hsTCRB Kit following the manufacturer's protocol. Sequencing of TCRB libraries was carried out on an Illumina MiSeq. Regarding the original processing steps: Demultiplexing, trimming and gene mapping were performed with the kit vendor's proprietary platform. The clones in this table, taken by TCRdb from immuneACCESS, are in-frame only. Not every clone is retained; where verified, under half of the shortfall comes from an unresolved V gene, and the cause of the rest is unknown. Clonal size and the V and J genes are those of that table, whereas D and trimming came from the DNA. For this sample the table gives over 95,000 clones, of which roughly 90% were detected only once. The ten largest clones capture 0.55% to 0.7% of the sample. The meaning of the sample's time point label: week 11, during vaccination. Every vaccine dose consisted of 300 ug of a 20-mer mutant IDH1 peptide in Montanide, administered subcutaneously together with topical imiquimod. Donors had newly diagnosed WHO grade 3 or 4 IDH1-mutant astrocytomas with loss of nuclear ATRX. The samples were drawn from NOA16, a multicentre, single-arm, open-label phase I trial in Germany that tested a mutant IDH1 peptide vaccine in humans for the first time. Genomic DNA for TCRB sequencing was extracted from EDTA blood using the DNeasy Blood and Tissue Kit.

As regards this clone: It lacks a known antigen. No much larger clone exists at a distance of one base, and base qualities are not known.

The junction shows trimming of 1 base on V and 6 bases on J, plus 24 bases between the germline ends. The CDR3 contains 18 residues, cysteine and phenylalanine counted. The retained sequence is limited to the CDR3, 54 bases, with the frame set at the first base. For CDR1 and CDR2, the germline V gene lists SGHAT and FQNNGV. Rearrangement joined TRBV11-2 to TRBJ1-2, and possibly TRBD1, on 6 matching bases. This clonotype originated in a woman aged 45-59 years with glioma. The sequenced sample was PBMCs, obtained from a glioma patient whose treatment included an IDH1 peptide vaccine. Here is the DNA: TGTGCCAGCAGCTTAGTAGGCCCCTGGAGGGGGGCGCGGGATGGCTACACCTTC. Translation gives CASSLVGPWRGARDGYTF. The CDR3 plus the reference TRBV11-2 and TRBJ1-2 genes for the other parts give the full variable domain: EAGVAQSPRYKIIEKRQSVAFWCNPISGHATLYWYQQILGQGPKLLIQFQNNGVVDDSQLPKDRFSAERLKGVDSTLKIQPAKLEDSAVYLCASSLVGPWRGARDGYTFGSGTRLTVV.